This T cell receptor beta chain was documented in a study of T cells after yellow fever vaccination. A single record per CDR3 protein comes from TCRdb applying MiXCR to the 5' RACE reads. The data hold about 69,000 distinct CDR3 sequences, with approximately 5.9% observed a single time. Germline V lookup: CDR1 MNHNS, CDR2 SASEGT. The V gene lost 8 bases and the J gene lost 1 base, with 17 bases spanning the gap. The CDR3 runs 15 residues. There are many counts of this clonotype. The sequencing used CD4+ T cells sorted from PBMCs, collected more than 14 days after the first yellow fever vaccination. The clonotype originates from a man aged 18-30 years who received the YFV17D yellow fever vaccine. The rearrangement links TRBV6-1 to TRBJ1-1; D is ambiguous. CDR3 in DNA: TGTGCCAGCTGTAAAGAGGAGGGATCGAACACTGAAGCTTTCTTT. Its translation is CASCKEEGSNTEAFF.